These 16 T cell receptor beta chains came from one sample sequenced in a study of blood T cells in healthy people across ages. The use of a sample-barcoded 5' primer and a J-beta primer mix characterized a second PCR of about 7 to 12 cycles. TCRdb passed the 5' RACE reads through MiXCR, listing each CDR3 protein once. The table includes about 1,500,000 distinct CDR3 sequences, 42% detected once. Input material: blood. The receptors stem from a woman between 18 and 29 years old in good health.

The chain is built from TRBV5-1 and TRBJ1-2; TRBD1 matches at 12 bases. The trim removed 7 bases at V and 3 bases at J, leaving 4 bases unmatched. This CDR3 has 14 amino acids. The germline V gene has CDR1 SGHRS and CDR2 YFSETQ. As DNA, the CDR3 is TGCGCCAGCGCCGGGACAGGGGGCGACTATGGCTACACCTTC. Protein: CASAGTGGDYGYTF.

The rearrangement links TRBV7-2 to TRBJ1-2; a weak D match, TRBD1 (6 bases). V was clipped by 0 bases and J by 5 bases, with 10 bases between them. CDR1 and CDR2 from the germline V gene are SGHTA and FQGNSA. This CDR3 comprises 14 residues. CDR3 in amino acids: CASSLASTGYGYTF. In nucleotides, the CDR3 is TGTGCCAGCAGCTTAGCGTCGACAGGATATGGCTACACCTTC.

This clonotype was found a few times. This chain uses TRBV29-1 with TRBJ1-2; TRBD1 matches 7 bases. The CDR3 has 12 amino acids. J was trimmed by 3 bases and V by 7 bases; bases with no gene match: 5. Germline V gene lookup returns CDR1 SQVTM and CDR2 ANQGSEA. CDR3 in DNA: TGCAGCGGGGGGGACAGTCACTATGGCTACACCTTC. Its translation is CSGGDSHYGYTF. The full variable domain, completed using reference TRBV29-1 and TRBJ1-2, is SAVISQKPSRDICQRGTSLTIQCQVDSQVTMMFWYRQQPGQSLTLIATANQGSEATYESGFVIDKFPISRPNLTFSTLTVSNMSPEDSSIYLCSGGDSHYGYTFGSGTRLTVV.

This clonotype came up a few times. The chain is built from TRBV20-1 and TRBJ2-1; 10 nucleotides match TRBD2. Germline lookup yields CDR1 DFQATT and CDR2 SNEGSKA (reference sequence). With V trimmed by 6 bases and J by 6 bases, 11 bases remained unmatched. This CDR3 has 15 residues. The CDR3 reads CSAGGSGRAFNEQFF. DNA of the CDR3: TGCAGTGCAGGGGGAAGCGGGAGGGCCTTCAATGAGCAGTTCTTC.

The chain is built from TRBV12-3 or TRBV12-4 and TRBJ2-5; the D call may be TRBD1 or TRBD2 (5 bases each). V was trimmed by 8 bases and J by 0 bases, leaving 7 bases between them. The CDR3 is 12 residues long. The CDR3 DNA sequence: TGTGCCAGCGGGGGAAACCAAGAGACCCAGTACTTC. This encodes CASGGNQETQYF.

This clonotype has only one observation. This may be a read error, as it is one base from a much larger clone. The rearrangement links TRBV25-1 to TRBJ1-2; tentative D call: TRBD1 (5 bases). Germline lookup yields CDR1 MGHDK and CDR2 SYGVNS. This CDR3 region has 11 residues. The CDR3 DNA sequence: TGTACCAGCGGACAAAACTATGGCTACACCTTC. This gives the protein CTSGQNYGYTF.

Details on this clonotype: One end of the junction varies from germline; a read error may be responsible. The rearrangement joins TRBV12-3 or TRBV12-4 to TRBJ2-3, with TRBD2 matching over 9 bases. The CDR3 sequence is 16 residues long. The DNA for the CDR3 is TGTGCCAGCAGTACATTAGCGGGGGTCAACACAGATGCGCAGTATTTT. It is translated as CASSTLAGVNTDAQYF.

The J gene is TRBJ2-1, the V gene TRBV11-2; no reliable D call. Trimming took off 1 base at V and 10 bases at J, with 20 bases between the two ends. In germline, CDR1 is SGHAT, CDR2 FQNNGV. This CDR3 region has 16 residues. As DNA, the CDR3 is TGTGCCAGCAGCTTAGGACCTTACACCTCGGTAGGGGAGCAGTTCTTC. Translation gives CASSLGPYTSVGEQFF.

V and J are TRBV20-1 and TRBJ2-1; TRBD2 matches 11 bases. The germline CDR1 and CDR2 sequences are DFQATT and SNEGSKA (reference sequence). Trimming cost V 4 bases and J 6 bases; bases outside gene matches: 11. The CDR3 spans 16 residues. The chain's CDR3 is CSAKRDSGGGSNEQFF. DNA of the CDR3: TGCAGTGCTAAACGAGATAGCGGGGGGGGATCCAATGAGCAGTTCTTC.

The V and J genes are TRBV13 and TRBJ2-7, with D uncertain. The V gene lost 7 bases and the J gene lost 5 bases, with 15 bases spanning the gap. CDR1 PRHDT and CDR2 FYEKMQ come from the germline V gene (reference sequence). This CDR3 spans 13 amino acids. DNA for the CDR3: TGTGCCAGCAAATTGGTCCCCCACAACGAGCAGTACTTC. Its protein is CASKLVPHNEQYF.

V and J are TRBV10-2 and TRBJ1-6, with D possibly TRBD1 on 6 matching bases. The CDR3 runs to 13 residues. V lost 7 bases to trimming and J lost 10 bases, with 14 bases between them. Germline CDR1 WSHSY, CDR2 SAAADI. CDR3 amino acids: CASIGPGASPLHF. The CDR3 coding sequence is TGCGCCAGCATAGGTCCGGGGGCATCACCCCTCCACTTT.

The chain joins TRBV6-5 to TRBJ1-2; D possibly corresponds to TRBD1 (5 bases). Germline values: CDR1 MNHEY, CDR2 SVGAGI. The V end was cut by 3 bases, the J end by 7 bases, with 12 bases between. This CDR3 region has 13 residues. CDR3 bases: TGTGCCAGCAGTTATAGGGGAGAAGGTGGCTACACCTTC. Protein sequence: CASSYRGEGGYTF.

As regards this clonotype: The germline gene is not matched at one end of the junction; a read error may be the cause. CDR3 in amino acids: CASSGRDGTGYTNTQYF. CDR3 bases: TGCGCCAGCAGCGGTAGAGATGGGACAGGATACACAAATACGCAGTATTTT. This chain connects TRBV10-1 to TRBJ2-3; 8 bases are a match to TRBD1. CDR1 and CDR2 (germline): WNHNN, SYGVQD (reference sequence). This CDR3 is built from 17 residues.

The V gene is TRBV20-1, the J gene TRBJ1-2, with a weak D call TRBD1 (6 bases). Trimming removed 3 bases at V and 2 bases at J, with 13 bases between. The germline gives CDR1 DFQATT, CDR2 SNEGSKA (reference sequence). There are 14 residues in the CDR3. In DNA form, the CDR3 reads TGCAGTGCTAGTCGCCCCCAGGGGAACTATGGCTACACCTTC. As protein: CSASRPQGNYGYTF.

The chain uses TRBV27 and TRBJ1-2, with 7 bases identical to TRBD1. The CDR3 sequence is 15 residues long. V trimming: 8 bases; J trimming: 1 base; junction bases outside the gene matches: 10. Per the germline V gene, CDR1 is MNHEY and CDR2 is SMNVEV (reference sequence). CDR3 coding DNA: TGTGCCAGCGCGTACACAGGGGTCCTTAACTATGGCTACACCTTC. Its protein is CASAYTGVLNYGYTF.

In this sample, this clonotype turned up a few times. This rearrangement joins TRBV24-1 to TRBJ2-2; tentatively, D is TRBD1 (6 bases). The CDR3 runs to 14 residues. Germline CDR1 reads KGHDR; CDR2 reads SFDVKD. V lost 3 bases and J 7 bases, leaving 11 bases between the germline ends. In nucleotides, the CDR3 is TGTGCCACCAGTGATGCAAGGGGGATCGGGGAGCTGTTTTTT. Translated: CATSDARGIGELFF.